The clone carrying this TCR beta chain was seen a single time. Its specificity is unknown. The entry originates in a study of CD8+ T cells in alopecia areata. Study-wide background: Twice a day, 5 to 10 mg of oral tofacitinib was administered to treated patients. The protocol delivered tofacitinib for 6 to 18 months, then withdrew it for 6 months. Findings and caveats of the study: Expanded CD8+ clones among the top 100, as well as scalp clonality, were significantly decreased by tofacitinib.

There are 14 residues in the CDR3. The germline CDR1 and CDR2 sequences are LNHDA and SQIVND (reference sequence). V lost 7 bases to trimming and J lost 4 bases, with 16 bases between them. The treatment: oral pan-JAK inhibitor, 5-10 mg twice daily. Alopecia areata patients had lesional scalp punch biopsies and peripheral blood taken from them. It was cDNA, reverse transcribed from extracted RNA, that served as the sequencing template. Profiling relied on immunoSEQ multiplex PCR, and the TCRdb table lists in-frame clones only, not all of them. The sample shows 150,000 to 200,000 clones, roughly 50% of them seen only once.

This material consisted of CD8+ T cells sorted from blood, taken at week 24, from a patient treated with tofacitinib. This receptor was obtained from a human donor with alopecia areata. The chain recombines TRBV19 with TRBJ1-1, with a tentative D call TRBD1 (6 bases). CDR3 region: CASMKQGWSTEAFF. The CDR3 DNA sequence: TGTGCCAGTATGAAGCAGGGGTGGAGCACTGAAGCTTTCTTT.